This TCR beta chain was identified during a study of beta chain features in type 1 diabetes. Study-wide results and limits: Shorter TCRB CDR3s, moderately but significantly so, marked every one of the four CD4+ subsets in Type 1 diabetes patients.

Central memory, naive, regulatory and stem cell-like memory CD4+ cells were sorted by CD45RO/CCR7/CD25/CD127/CD95/CD27. Germline V CDR1 and CDR2: SEHNR, FQNEAQ (reference sequence). V was trimmed by 2 bases and J by 5 bases, leaving 12 bases between them. The length of the CDR3 is 14 residues. Expressed TCRB transcripts were sequenced because the isolated RNA had all been reverse transcribed beforehand. This table comes from immunoSEQ multiplex PCR, and its TCRdb copy is limited to in-frame clones, with some not included. The data hold over 600,000 clones, with over 10% observed a single time. This clone occurred a few times. As yet, its antigen is unknown.

Sequenced material: naive CD4+ T cells from blood. This sequence was found in a man in his thirties or forties with type 1 diabetes. V is TRBV7-9 and J is TRBJ2-5; D uncertain. The CDR3 protein is CASSLPPGRETQYF. CDR3 sequence (DNA): TGTGCCAGCAGCTTACCCCCGGGCAGGGAGACCCAGTACTTC.